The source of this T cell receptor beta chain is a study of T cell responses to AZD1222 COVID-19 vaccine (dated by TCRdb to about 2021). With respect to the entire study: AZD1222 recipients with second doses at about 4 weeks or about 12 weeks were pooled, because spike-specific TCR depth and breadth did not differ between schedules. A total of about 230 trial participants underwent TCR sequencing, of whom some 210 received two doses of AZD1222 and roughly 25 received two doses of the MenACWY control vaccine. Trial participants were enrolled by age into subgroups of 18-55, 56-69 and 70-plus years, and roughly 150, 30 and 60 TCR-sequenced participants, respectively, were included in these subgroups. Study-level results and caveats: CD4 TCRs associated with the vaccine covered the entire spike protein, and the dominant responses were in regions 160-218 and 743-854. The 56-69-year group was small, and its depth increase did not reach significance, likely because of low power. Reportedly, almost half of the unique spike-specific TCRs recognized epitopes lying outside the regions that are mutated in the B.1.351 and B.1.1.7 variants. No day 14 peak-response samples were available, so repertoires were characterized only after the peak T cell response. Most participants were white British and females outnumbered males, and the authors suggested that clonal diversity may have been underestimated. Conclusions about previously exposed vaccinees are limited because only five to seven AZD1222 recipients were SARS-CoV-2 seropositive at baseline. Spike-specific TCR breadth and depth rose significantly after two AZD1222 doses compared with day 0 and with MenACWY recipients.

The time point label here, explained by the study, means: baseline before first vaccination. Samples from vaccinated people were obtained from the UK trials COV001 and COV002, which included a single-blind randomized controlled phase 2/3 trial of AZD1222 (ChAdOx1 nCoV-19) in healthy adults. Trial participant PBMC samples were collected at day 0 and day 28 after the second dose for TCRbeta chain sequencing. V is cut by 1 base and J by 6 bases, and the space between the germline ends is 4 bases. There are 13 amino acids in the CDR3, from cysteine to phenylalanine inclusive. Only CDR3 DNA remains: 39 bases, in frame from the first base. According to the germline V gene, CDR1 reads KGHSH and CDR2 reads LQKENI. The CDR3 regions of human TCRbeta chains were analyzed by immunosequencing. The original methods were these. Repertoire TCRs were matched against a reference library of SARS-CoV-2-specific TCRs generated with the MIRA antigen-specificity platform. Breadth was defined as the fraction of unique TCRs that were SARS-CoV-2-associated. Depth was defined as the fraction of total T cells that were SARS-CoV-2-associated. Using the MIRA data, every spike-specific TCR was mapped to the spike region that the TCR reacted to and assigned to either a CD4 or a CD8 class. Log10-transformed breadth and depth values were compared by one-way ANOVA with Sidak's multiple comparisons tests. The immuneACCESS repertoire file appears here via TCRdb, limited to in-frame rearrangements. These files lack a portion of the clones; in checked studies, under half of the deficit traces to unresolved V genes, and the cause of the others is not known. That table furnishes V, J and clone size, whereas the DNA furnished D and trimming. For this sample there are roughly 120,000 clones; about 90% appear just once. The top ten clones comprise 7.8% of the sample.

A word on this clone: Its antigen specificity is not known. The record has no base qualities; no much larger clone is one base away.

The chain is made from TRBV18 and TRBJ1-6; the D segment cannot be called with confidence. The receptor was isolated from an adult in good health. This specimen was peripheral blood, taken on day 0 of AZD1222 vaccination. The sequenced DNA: TGTGCCAGCTCACCACGGAGTAATTCACCCCTCCACTTT. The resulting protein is CASSPRSNSPLHF.